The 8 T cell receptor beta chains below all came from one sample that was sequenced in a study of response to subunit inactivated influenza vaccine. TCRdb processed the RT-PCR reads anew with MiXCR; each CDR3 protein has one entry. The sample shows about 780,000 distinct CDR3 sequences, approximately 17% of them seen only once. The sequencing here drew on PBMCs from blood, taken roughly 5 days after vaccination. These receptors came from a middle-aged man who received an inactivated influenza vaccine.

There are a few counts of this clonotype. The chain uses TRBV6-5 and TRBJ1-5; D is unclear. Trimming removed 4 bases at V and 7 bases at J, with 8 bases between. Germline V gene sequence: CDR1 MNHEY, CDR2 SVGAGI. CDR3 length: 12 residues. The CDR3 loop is CASSWPGQPQHF. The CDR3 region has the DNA TGTGCCAGCAGTTGGCCTGGACAGCCCCAGCATTTT.

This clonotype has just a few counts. For the CDR3, the DNA is TGCAGTGCTAGAGCTCACGGGGTACTAGGGTACGAGCAGTACTTC. Amino acids: CSARAHGVLGYEQYF. The chain carries TRBV20-1 and TRBJ2-7; D might be TRBD2 (5 bases). The CDR3 spans 15 residues. Trimming took 1 base from V and 4 from J, leaving 17 bases between them. Germline CDR1 is DFQATT and CDR2 is SNEGSKA (reference sequence).

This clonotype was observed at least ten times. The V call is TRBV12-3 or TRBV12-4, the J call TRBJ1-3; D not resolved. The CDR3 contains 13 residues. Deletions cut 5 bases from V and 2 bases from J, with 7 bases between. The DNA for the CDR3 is TGTGCCAGCAGTCCCCCGCCTGGAAACACCATATATTTT. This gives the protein CASSPPPGNTIYF.

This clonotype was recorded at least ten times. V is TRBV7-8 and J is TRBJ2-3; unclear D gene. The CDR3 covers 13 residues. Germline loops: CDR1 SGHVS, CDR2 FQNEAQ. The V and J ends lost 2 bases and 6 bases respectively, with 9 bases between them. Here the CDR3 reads CASSLTRSDTQYF. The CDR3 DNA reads TGTGCCAGCAGCTTAACCAGGTCGGATACGCAGTATTTT.

This CDR3 is CASSFQGAGAGYYGYTF. The CDR3 bases are TGTGCCAGCAGTTTTCAGGGTGCAGGGGCGGGATACTATGGCTACACCTTC. The V gene is TRBV27, the J gene TRBJ1-2; D possibly corresponds to TRBD1 (6 bases). Trimming removed 3 bases at V and 3 bases at J, with 20 bases between. Germline CDR1 MNHEY, CDR2 SMNVEV (reference sequence). The CDR3 is 17 residues long.

The CDR3 spells CATSPGQGWGETQYF. The CDR3, as DNA: TGTGCTACGAGCCCGGGACAGGGGTGGGGAGAGACCCAGTACTTC. The chain is built from TRBV7-7 and TRBJ2-5, with 10 bases that match TRBD1. Germline values: CDR1 SSHAT, CDR2 FNYEAQ (reference sequence). This CDR3 region has 15 residues.

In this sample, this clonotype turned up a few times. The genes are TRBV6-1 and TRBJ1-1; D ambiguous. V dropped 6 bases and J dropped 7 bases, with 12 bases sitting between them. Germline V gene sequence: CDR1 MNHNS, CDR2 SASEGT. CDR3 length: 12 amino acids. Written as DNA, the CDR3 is TGTGCCAGCAGAGAGACGGTGGTTGAAGCTTTCTTT. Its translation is CASRETVVEAFF.

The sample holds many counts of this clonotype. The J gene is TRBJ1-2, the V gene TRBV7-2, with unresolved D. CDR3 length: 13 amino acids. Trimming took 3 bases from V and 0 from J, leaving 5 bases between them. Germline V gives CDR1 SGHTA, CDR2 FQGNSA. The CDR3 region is CASSFTTNYGYTF. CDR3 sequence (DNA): TGTGCCAGCAGCTTTACTACTAACTATGGCTACACCTTC.